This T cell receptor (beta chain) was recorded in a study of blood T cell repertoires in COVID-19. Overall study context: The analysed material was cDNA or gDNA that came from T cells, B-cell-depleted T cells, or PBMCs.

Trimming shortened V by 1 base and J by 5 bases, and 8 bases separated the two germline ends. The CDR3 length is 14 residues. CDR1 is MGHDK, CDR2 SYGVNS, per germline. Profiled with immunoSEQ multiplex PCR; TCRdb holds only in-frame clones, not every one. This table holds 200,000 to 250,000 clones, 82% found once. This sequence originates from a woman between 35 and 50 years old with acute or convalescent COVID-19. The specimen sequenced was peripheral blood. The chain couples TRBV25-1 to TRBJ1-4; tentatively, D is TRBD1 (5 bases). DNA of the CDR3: TGTGCCAGCAGTGAATGGCAGGGAAATGAAAAACTGTTTTTT. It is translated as CASSEWQGNEKLFF.